The rows below give T cell receptor beta chains drawn from one sample of a study of blood T cell repertoires in COVID-19. Profiling relied on immunoSEQ multiplex PCR, and the TCRdb table lists in-frame clones only, not all of them. The table records around 400,000 clones, roughly four fifths of them present only once. The sample comprised PBMCs or T cells enriched from blood (not recorded which). These receptors originate from a woman aged 50 to 60 who had recovered from COVID-19. The CDR3 runs from the conserved cysteine through the conserved F or W. A D gene is named only where the DNA matches it firmly.

d_call	j_call	v_call	cdr3_nt	cdr3_aa
TRBD1	TRBJ2-3	TRBV11-2	TGTGCCAGCAGCTTCAGGACAGGGGGCCTTAGCACAGATACGCAGTATTTT	CASSFRTGGLSTDTQYF
TRBD2	TRBJ2-3	TRBV7-3	TGTGCCAGCAGCTTATGGGCTAGCGGGGGGGCTCAAGATACGCAGTATTTT	CASSLWASGGAQDTQYF
NA	TRBJ2-1	TRBV7-9	TGTGCCAGCAGCTTAGCACCAAATCCGGAGTTCTTC	CASSLAPNPEFF
TRBD1	TRBJ1-6	TRBV30	TGTGCCTGCTGGGGACAGGGCGGAAATTCACCCCTCCACTTT	CACWGQGGNSPLHF
TRBD2	TRBJ2-1	TRBV19	TGTGCCAGTAGTTTACCGGGACTAGCAAGCAATGAGCAGTTCTTC	CASSLPGLASNEQFF
TRBD2	TRBJ2-1	TRBV27	TGTGCCAGCAGTCCAATAGCGGGGGGGGAGCAGTTCTTC	CASSPIAGGEQFF
TRBD1	TRBJ1-2	TRBV7-9	TGTGCCAGCCGGGACAGTACCTCCTATGGCTACACCTTC	CASRDSTSYGYTF
TRBD1	TRBJ2-7	TRBV27	TGTGCCAGCAGACCCGGGACAGGGGCTAGAGAGCAGTACTTC	CASRPGTGAREQYF
TRBD1	TRBJ1-1	TRBV6-1	TGTGCCAGCAGTGTCCCCGGGACAGGGGGGGGCACTGAAGCTTTCTTT	CASSVPGTGGGTEAFF
NA	TRBJ2-7	TRBV5-5	TGTGCCAGCAGCTTGGACAGGGAACCCGCCTACGAGCAGTACTTC	CASSLDREPAYEQYF
NA	TRBJ2-5	TRBV2	TGTGCCAGCAGGGGACTTTCGGAGACCCAGTACTTC	CASRGLSETQYF